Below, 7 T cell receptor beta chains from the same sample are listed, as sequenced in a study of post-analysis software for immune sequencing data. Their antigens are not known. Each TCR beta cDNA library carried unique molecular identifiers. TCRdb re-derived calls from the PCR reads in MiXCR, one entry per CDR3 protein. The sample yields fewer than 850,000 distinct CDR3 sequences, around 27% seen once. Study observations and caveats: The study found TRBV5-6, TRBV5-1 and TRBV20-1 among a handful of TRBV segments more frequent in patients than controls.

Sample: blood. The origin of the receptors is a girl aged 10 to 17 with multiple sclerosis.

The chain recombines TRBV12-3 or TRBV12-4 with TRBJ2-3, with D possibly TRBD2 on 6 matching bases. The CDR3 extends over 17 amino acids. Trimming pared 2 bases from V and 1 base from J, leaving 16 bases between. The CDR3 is CASSLLVAEGGTDTQYF. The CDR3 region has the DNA TGTGCCAGCAGTTTACTGGTAGCGGAGGGCGGCACAGATACGCAGTATTTT.

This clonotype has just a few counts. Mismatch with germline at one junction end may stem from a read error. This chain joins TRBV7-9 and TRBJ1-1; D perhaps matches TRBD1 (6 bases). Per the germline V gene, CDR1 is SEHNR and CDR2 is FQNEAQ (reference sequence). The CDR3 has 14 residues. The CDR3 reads CASSLRQANTEAFF. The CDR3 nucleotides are TGTGCCAGCAGCTTACGACAGGCAAACACTGAAGCCTTCTTT.

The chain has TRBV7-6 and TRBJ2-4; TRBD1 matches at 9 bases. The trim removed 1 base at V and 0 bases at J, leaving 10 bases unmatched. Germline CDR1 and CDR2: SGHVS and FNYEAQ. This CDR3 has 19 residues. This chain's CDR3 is CASSLVRRDRDIAKNIQYF. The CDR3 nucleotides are TGTGCCAGCAGCTTAGTACGGCGGGACAGGGATATAGCCAAAAACATTCAGTACTTC.

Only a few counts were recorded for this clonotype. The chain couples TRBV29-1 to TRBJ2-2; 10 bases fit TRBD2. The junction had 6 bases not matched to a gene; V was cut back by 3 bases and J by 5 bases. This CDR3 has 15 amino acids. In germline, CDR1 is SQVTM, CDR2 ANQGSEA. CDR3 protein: CSVDERGGETGELFF. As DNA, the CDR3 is TGCAGCGTTGATGAGCGGGGGGGCGAGACCGGGGAGCTGTTTTTT.

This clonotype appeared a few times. Here the CDR3 DNA reads TGTGCCAGCAGCTTAGGGTCGGCTAGCTCAAAGTACGAGCAGTACTTC. This sequence encodes CASSLGSASSKYEQYF. The chain is built from TRBV11-2 and TRBJ2-7; TRBD2 is a possible D gene (5 bases). Per the germline V gene, CDR1 is SGHAT and CDR2 is FQNNGV. This CDR3 contains 16 residues. The V end was cut by 1 base, the J end by 4 bases, with 17 bases between. The entire variable domain, with the rest obtained from reference TRBV11-2 and TRBJ2-7, is as follows: EAGVAQSPRYKIIEKRQSVAFWCNPISGHATLYWYQQILGQGPKLLIQFQNNGVVDDSQLPKDRFSAERLKGVDSTLKIQPAKLEDSAVYLCASSLGSASSKYEQYFGPGTRLTVT.

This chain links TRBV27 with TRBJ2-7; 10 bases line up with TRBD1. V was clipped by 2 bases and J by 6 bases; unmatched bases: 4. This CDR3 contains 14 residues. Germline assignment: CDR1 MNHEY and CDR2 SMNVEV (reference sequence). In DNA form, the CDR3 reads TGTGCCAGCAGTTTAATGGACAGGGGGAGCGAGCAGTACTTC. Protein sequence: CASSLMDRGSEQYF.

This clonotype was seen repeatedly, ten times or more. CDR3 DNA: TGCAGTGCTAGAGGACGGTACCAAGAGACCCAGTACTTC. It translates to CSARGRYQETQYF. The chain recombines TRBV20-1 with TRBJ2-5; no definite D call. The CDR3 loop spans 13 amino acids. CDR1 and CDR2 (germline): DFQATT, SNEGSKA (reference sequence). Between the trimmed V and J ends, which lost 1 base and 0 bases, there was a span of 6 bases.